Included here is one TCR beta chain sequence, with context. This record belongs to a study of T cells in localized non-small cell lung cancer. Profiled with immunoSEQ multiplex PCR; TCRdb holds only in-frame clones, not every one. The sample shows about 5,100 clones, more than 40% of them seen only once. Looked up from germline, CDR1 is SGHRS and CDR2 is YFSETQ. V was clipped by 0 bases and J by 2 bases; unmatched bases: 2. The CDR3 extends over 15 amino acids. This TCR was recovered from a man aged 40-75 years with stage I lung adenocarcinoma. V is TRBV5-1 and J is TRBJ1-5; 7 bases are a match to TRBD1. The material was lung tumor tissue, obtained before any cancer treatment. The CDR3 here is CASSLDGQGNQPQHF. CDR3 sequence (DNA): TGCGCCAGCAGCTTGGACGGACAGGGCAATCAGCCCCAGCATTTT.